What follows are 11 T cell receptor beta chains derived from one specimen sequenced in a study of cytotoxic CD8 clonotypes in ibrutinib-treated CLL. The repertoire was sequenced with immunoSEQ multiplex PCR; TCRdb's copy has only in-frame clones and lacks some. The sample yields hundreds of thousands of clones, 60% to 75% seen once. Sample: PBMCs, taken after 24 months of ibrutinib treatment. The source of these receptors is a human donor with chronic lymphocytic leukemia.

V gene TRBV9 combines with J gene TRBJ2-1, with TRBD2 identical over 12 bases. This CDR3 is built from 16 residues. The germline V gene encodes CDR1 SGDLS and CDR2 YYNGEE. J lost 8 bases, V lost 0 bases, and 6 bases had no gene match. CDR3 residues: CASSVGLAGALYEQFF. As DNA, the CDR3 is TGTGCCAGCAGCGTAGGACTAGCGGGAGCGCTTTATGAGCAGTTCTTC. Combining the CDR3 with reference TRBV9 and TRBJ2-1 gives the whole variable domain DSGVTQTPKHLITATGQRVTLRCSPRSGDLSVYWYQQSLDQGLQFLIQYYNGEERAKGNILERFSAQQFPDLHSELNLSSLELGDSALYFCASSVGLAGALYEQFFGPGTRLTVL.

The chain employs TRBV2 and TRBJ2-7; TRBD1 matches at 8 bases. Germline CDR1 is SNHLY and CDR2 is FYNNEI. The V gene end was trimmed by 0 bases and the J gene end by 6 bases; junction bases not matched to a gene: 7. This CDR3 comprises 15 residues. The CDR3 region is CASSEAGTGPGEQYF. The CDR3 DNA reads TGTGCCAGCAGTGAAGCCGGGACAGGCCCTGGCGAGCAGTACTTC.

The chain combines TRBV29-1 with TRBJ2-7; D not resolved. This CDR3 has 13 amino acids. Germline CDR1 SQVTM, CDR2 ANQGSEA. The germline V and J ends were trimmed by 4 bases and 5 bases, with 15 bases remaining between them. CDR3 region: CSVVLIRLDEQYF. In DNA form, the CDR3 reads TGCAGCGTTGTGTTGATCCGGCTGGACGAGCAGTACTTC.

The chain recombines TRBV25-1 with TRBJ2-1; D ambiguous. Per the germline V gene, CDR1 is MGHDK and CDR2 is SYGVNS. CDR3 size: 15 residues. V lost 1 base to trimming and J lost 11 bases, with 18 bases between them. CDR3 sequence reads: CASSESVPGGYKQFF. The CDR3 DNA is TGTGCCAGCAGTGAATCTGTGCCGGGCGGATACAAGCAGTTCTTC. Full variable domain (outside the CDR3, taken from reference TRBV25-1 and TRBJ2-1): EADIYQTPRYLVIGTGKKITLECSQTMGHDKMYWYQQDPGMELHLIHYSYGVNSTEKGDLSSESTVSRIRTEHFPLTLESARPSHTSQYLCASSESVPGGYKQFFGPGTRLTVL.

This clone has only a few counts. V and J are TRBV18 and TRBJ1-1; weak D call: TRBD1 (6 bases). The CDR3 consists of 15 residues. V was cut by 0 bases and J by 1 base, with 9 bases left in between. In germline, CDR1 is KGHSH, CDR2 LQKENI. The DNA of the CDR3 is TGTGCCAGCTCACCACCCGGGACACCGAACACTGAAGCTTTCTTT. It yields the protein CASSPPGTPNTEAFF.

The V gene is TRBV28, the J gene TRBJ2-7; D remains unclear. Deletions cut 8 bases from V and 3 bases from J, with 11 bases between. The CDR3 is 12 amino acids. Germline V lookup: CDR1 MDHEN, CDR2 SYDVKM. CDR3 nucleotides: TGTGCCAGCGTAAATCGAATCTACGAGCAGTACTTC. Translated: CASVNRIYEQYF.

The chain joins TRBV18 to TRBJ2-5, with D tentatively TRBD2 (5 bases). This CDR3 contains 13 residues. Trimming pared 4 bases from V and 2 bases from J, leaving 8 bases between. Germline CDR1 is KGHSH and CDR2 is LQKENI. CDR3 region: CASSRGIQETQYF. CDR3 coding DNA: TGTGCCAGCTCACGAGGGATTCAAGAGACCCAGTACTTC.

The gene calls are TRBV19 and TRBJ2-7; D ambiguous. CDR3 length: 12 residues. V gave up 2 bases and J gave up 4 bases, with 6 bases separating them. Germline values: CDR1 LNHDA, CDR2 SQIVND (reference sequence). The CDR3 is CASSISGYEQYF. For the CDR3, the DNA is TGTGCCAGTAGTATATCCGGATACGAGCAGTACTTC.

The chain couples TRBV14 to TRBJ2-5; D gene unclear. This CDR3 spans 13 amino acids. The V end was cut by 0 bases, the J end by 3 bases, with 5 bases between. CDR1 is SGHDN, CDR2 FVKESK, per germline. The CDR3 is CASSQDMKETQYF. The CDR3 nucleotides are TGTGCCAGCAGCCAAGATATGAAAGAGACCCAGTACTTC.

V usage is TRBV30 and J usage is TRBJ1-3; no clear D gene. This CDR3 has 13 residues. V was trimmed by 4 bases and J by 0 bases, leaving 7 bases between them. The germline CDR1 and CDR2 sequences are GTSNPN and SVGIG (reference sequence). The CDR3 is CAWKLSSGNTIYF. CDR3 nucleotides: TGTGCCTGGAAATTGAGCTCTGGAAACACCATATATTTT.

The rearrangement links TRBV4-1 to TRBJ2-5; D gene ambiguous. The V end was cut by 0 bases, the J end by 2 bases, with 10 bases between. Germline V gene lookup returns CDR1 MGHRA and CDR2 YSYEKL. The CDR3 is 15 residues long. CDR3 sequence (DNA): TGCGCCAGCAGCCAAGATTGGCTTCTTCAAGAGACCCAGTACTTC. It specifies CASSQDWLLQETQYF.